This TCR beta chain stems from a study of regulatory T cells in long-lasting Graves disease. As regards this clonotype: Its antigen is still unknown.

Study-level results: TCR diversity was lower in persistent than newly diagnosed Graves' disease.

The V gene lost 7 bases and the J gene lost 5 bases, with 14 bases spanning the gap. The CDR3 contains 14 residues. From germline, CDR1 is LNHDA and CDR2 SQIVND (reference sequence). Time point: newly diagnosed GD, antithyroid drugs for less than 3 months. Extracted RNA from PBMCs served as the source of the TCR library. EDTA tubes received 9 to 10 milliliters of collected peripheral blood. CDR3 regions were amplified by Arm-PCR using iRepertoire HTBI primers to build TCR beta libraries. A single record per CDR3 protein comes from TCRdb applying MiXCR to the multiplex PCR reads. The data show over 500,000 distinct CDR3 sequences, around 15% seen once. The data also belong to a second study, concerning T cells in Graves' hyperthyroidism and ophthalmopathy.

The sequence was obtained from a woman aged 25 to 39 with Graves disease. The chain has TRBV19 and TRBJ1-4; no definite D call. Sequences were derived from peripheral blood mononuclear cells (PBMCs), sampled at new diagnosis, from a patient treated with antithyroid drugs. This CDR3 reads CASTRAEDNEKLFF. The CDR3 region has the DNA TGTGCCAGTACCCGCGCGGAGGACAATGAAAAACTGTTTTTT.